The T cell receptor beta chain under discussion was sequenced for a study of response to subunit inactivated influenza vaccine. Study conclusions and caveats: With each seasonal influenza vaccination, the authors suggested, few new T cells are recruited.

In this sample, this clonotype turned up many times. What it recognizes is unknown. CDR1 SGHTA and CDR2 FQGNSA come from the germline V gene. The CDR3 loop spans 16 amino acids. V was shortened by 2 bases and J by 0 bases, with 11 bases between the two germline ends. TCRdb called the RT-PCR reads again in MiXCR, with one record for every CDR3 protein. In the table there are around 490,000 distinct CDR3 sequences, around 8% of which are singletons. This chain links TRBV7-2 with TRBJ2-1; unclear D gene. The sequenced sample was PBMCs from blood, obtained 23 to 25 months after vaccination. The clonotype originates from a man between 50 and 69 years old who received an inactivated influenza vaccine. The CDR3 DNA sequence: TGTGCCAGCAGCTTACATCCCCGAAGCTCCTACAATGAGCAGTTCTTC. Translated, it gives CASSLHPRSSYNEQFF.